This TCR beta chain was retrieved from a study of shared clonotypes between healthy human individuals. General study findings and limits: Sharing across several donors was seen in 4% to 6.5% of naive CD4 clonotypes.

As for this clone: Its antigen is currently unknown.

Over several immunoSEQ plates, each subset's genomic DNA was distributed in even portions. Per the original methods: Filtering of immunoSEQ junctional sequences could not match full-length read filtering. Method: immunoSEQ multiplex PCR; TCRdb's copy keeps in-frame clones and lacks some. That table supplies the V and J calls and clone size; D and trimming were determined from the DNA. The sample contains about a million clones, about 75% of which appear only once. Trimming took off 10 bases at V and 2 bases at J, with 19 bases between the two ends. CDR3 size: 15 residues. CDR1 is SNHLY and CDR2 is FYNNEI in the germline V gene. CD4+ cells yielded CD45RA+ naive and CD45RA-negative memory subsets.

Specimen: memory CD4+ T cells sorted from blood. As to subset: CD45RA-negative fraction. This sequence originates from a man younger than 30 in good health. The genes are TRBV2 and TRBJ2-3; tentative D call: TRBD2 (5 bases). Here the CDR3 DNA reads TGTGCCACCCGCCGCCTAGCATTAACCACAGATACGCAGTATTTT. This translates into CATRRLALTTDTQYF.